A selection of T cell receptor beta chains follows, all from one sample in a study of cytomegalovirus exposure and HLA in healthy donors. Sequencing used immunoSEQ multiplex PCR; TCRdb keeps in-frame clones, though not all of them. The profile covers about 120,000 clones, with around 77% appearing a single time and 9.5% to 13% taken by the ten largest. Sequenced: PBMCs. The receptors derive from a man in his forties in good health and CMV-seropositive. Both conserved end residues are part of each CDR3. Fields, in order: V gene, J gene, clone size, CDR3 length, D gene, CDR3 protein, CDR3 DNA. A D gene is named only where the DNA matches it firmly. Expanded clones get a size class; other rows say once, few or many, or leave the size out.

v_call: TRBV5-6
j_call: TRBJ2-5
clone_size: -
cdr3_length: 15
d_call: -
cdr3_aa: CASSFPWRRQETQYF
cdr3_nt: TGTGCCAGCAGCTTCCCATGGCGGCGTCAAGAGACCCAGTACTTC

v_call: TRBV6-5
j_call: TRBJ1-6
clone_size: -
cdr3_length: 14
d_call: -
cdr3_aa: CASGPGGGFSPLHF
cdr3_nt: TGTGCCAGTGGGCCTGGGGGGGGCTTTTCACCCCTCCACTTT

v_call: TRBV19
j_call: TRBJ2-3
clone_size: few
cdr3_length: 15
d_call: -
cdr3_aa: CASSPLLAVADTQYF
cdr3_nt: TGTGCCAGTAGTCCGTTACTAGCCGTCGCAGATACGCAGTATTTT

v_call: TRBV14
j_call: TRBJ2-4
clone_size: -
cdr3_length: 15
d_call: -
cdr3_aa: CASSQEVTFKNIQYF
cdr3_nt: TGTGCCAGCAGTCAGGAGGTAACTTTCAAAAACATTCAGTACTTC

v_call: TRBV18
j_call: TRBJ1-1
clone_size: -
cdr3_length: 14
d_call: TRBD1
cdr3_aa: CASSPTGGATEAFF
cdr3_nt: TGTGCCAGCTCACCAACAGGGGGCGCAACTGAAGCTTTCTTT

v_call: TRBV5-6
j_call: TRBJ2-7
clone_size: -
cdr3_length: 16
d_call: TRBD1
cdr3_aa: CASSPVGGQGAYEQYF
cdr3_nt: TGTGCCAGCAGCCCGGTTGGGGGACAGGGGGCTTACGAGCAGTACTTC

v_call: TRBV2
j_call: TRBJ2-7
clone_size: -
cdr3_length: 12
d_call: -
cdr3_aa: CASKTEFYEQYF
cdr3_nt: TGTGCCAGCAAGACAGAGTTCTACGAGCAGTACTTC

v_call: TRBV11-2
j_call: TRBJ2-7
clone_size: few
cdr3_length: 15
d_call: -
cdr3_aa: CASSLGGVRAYEQYF
cdr3_nt: TGTGCCAGCAGCTTAGGGGGGGTCAGGGCCTACGAGCAGTACTTC

v_call: TRBV9
j_call: TRBJ1-6
clone_size: -
cdr3_length: 15
d_call: TRBD1
cdr3_aa: CASSANNRGDSPLHF
cdr3_nt: TGTGCCAGCAGCGCGAACAACAGGGGTGATTCACCCCTCCACTTT

v_call: TRBV7-8
j_call: TRBJ2-5
clone_size: -
cdr3_length: 14
d_call: -
cdr3_aa: CASSSPEGQETQYF
cdr3_nt: TGTGCCAGCAGCAGCCCTGAGGGACAAGAGACCCAGTACTTC

v_call: TRBV20-1
j_call: TRBJ2-7
clone_size: -
cdr3_length: 10
d_call: -
cdr3_aa: CSASHYEQYF
cdr3_nt: TGCAGTGCTAGCCACTACGAGCAGTACTTC

v_call: TRBV7-2
j_call: TRBJ2-5
clone_size: -
cdr3_length: 17
d_call: TRBD2
cdr3_aa: CASSFLGLAGVLETQYF
cdr3_nt: TGTGCCAGCAGCTTCCTCGGACTAGCGGGGGTATTGGAGACCCAGTACTTC

v_call: TRBV4-3
j_call: TRBJ1-4
clone_size: -
cdr3_length: 14
d_call: -
cdr3_aa: CASSLAGGYEKLFF
cdr3_nt: TGCGCCAGCAGCTTGGCGGGGGGGTATGAAAAACTGTTTTTT

v_call: TRBV7-2
j_call: TRBJ2-7
clone_size: -
cdr3_length: 12
d_call: -
cdr3_aa: CASRGAGNEQYF
cdr3_nt: TGTGCCAGCCGCGGGGCGGGAAACGAGCAGTACTTC

v_call: TRBV7-9
j_call: TRBJ1-2
clone_size: -
cdr3_length: 13
d_call: -
cdr3_aa: CASSSSNNYGYTF
cdr3_nt: TGTGCCAGCAGCTCATCAAATAACTATGGCTACACCTTC

v_call: TRBV4-1
j_call: TRBJ1-2
clone_size: -
cdr3_length: 14
d_call: -
cdr3_aa: CASSQDSQGYGYTF
cdr3_nt: TGCGCCAGCAGCCAAGATTCACAGGGATATGGCTACACCTTC

v_call: TRBV29-1
j_call: TRBJ1-2
clone_size: -
cdr3_length: 13
d_call: TRBD1
cdr3_aa: CSVGRWTGDGYTF
cdr3_nt: TGCAGCGTTGGAAGGTGGACAGGGGATGGCTACACCTTC

v_call: TRBV11-3
j_call: TRBJ2-1
clone_size: -
cdr3_length: 14
d_call: -
cdr3_aa: CASSGGGWDNEQFF
cdr3_nt: TGTGCCAGCAGCGGTGGAGGGTGGGACAATGAGCAGTTCTTC

v_call: TRBV15
j_call: TRBJ1-1
clone_size: few
cdr3_length: 15
d_call: -
cdr3_aa: CATSRDTSWSTEAFF
cdr3_nt: TGTGCCACCAGCAGGGACACCAGTTGGAGCACTGAAGCTTTCTTT

v_call: TRBV4-3
j_call: TRBJ2-5
clone_size: -
cdr3_length: 14
d_call: -
cdr3_aa: CASSQAQAEETQYF
cdr3_nt: TGCGCCAGCAGCCAAGCACAGGCGGAAGAGACCCAGTACTTC

v_call: TRBV6-5
j_call: TRBJ1-2
clone_size: -
cdr3_length: 14
d_call: -
cdr3_aa: CASRIRGTNYGYTF
cdr3_nt: TGTGCCAGCAGGATCAGGGGAACTAACTATGGCTACACCTTC

v_call: TRBV11-1
j_call: TRBJ2-3
clone_size: -
cdr3_length: 16
d_call: TRBD2
cdr3_aa: CASSLVLAGDTDTQYF
cdr3_nt: TGTGCCAGCAGCTTAGTACTAGCGGGGGACACAGATACGCAGTATTTT

v_call: TRBV19
j_call: TRBJ2-7
clone_size: -
cdr3_length: 15
d_call: -
cdr3_aa: CASSLRPAGTYEQYF
cdr3_nt: TGTGCCAGTAGCCTTCGTCCGGCAGGAACCTACGAGCAGTACTTC

v_call: TRBV6-1
j_call: TRBJ1-2
clone_size: -
cdr3_length: 12
d_call: -
cdr3_aa: CASNLPSFGYTF
cdr3_nt: TGTGCCAGCAACTTGCCCTCATTTGGCTACACCTTC

v_call: TRBV7-2
j_call: TRBJ1-1
clone_size: -
cdr3_length: 13
d_call: TRBD1
cdr3_aa: CASSRQGNTEAFF
cdr3_nt: TGTGCCAGCAGCCGACAGGGGAACACTGAAGCTTTCTTT